This record concerns one T cell receptor beta chain sequence. Its antigen is unidentified. From the 5' RACE reads, TCRdb called clonotypes with MiXCR, one entry per CDR3 protein. The sample includes about 170,000 distinct CDR3 sequences, approximately 10% of them seen just once. This sample is drawn from a study of T cells after yellow fever vaccination. Whole-study results and caveats: Relatively few clonotypes were ones that appeared in both CD4 and CD8 compartments.

V was trimmed by 4 bases and J by 2 bases, leaving 15 bases between them. Germline CDR1 reads SGHVS; CDR2 reads FQNEAQ. The length of the CDR3 is 16 residues. This sample comprised CD8+ T cells sorted from PBMCs, obtained 15 days after the yellow fever booster vaccination. This clonotype was obtained from a man between 18 and 35 years old who received the YFV17D yellow fever vaccine. V gene TRBV7-8 combines with J gene TRBJ2-1; a weak D match, TRBD2 (5 bases). CDR3 DNA: TGTGCCAGCAGCTCCCTTCTGACGGGGACCTACAATGAGCAGTTCTTC. Amino acid sequence: CASSSLLTGTYNEQFF.